These 30 T cell receptor beta chains were sequenced from one sample in a study of blood T cell repertoires in COVID-19 (dated by TCRdb to between 2020 and 2021). Libraries came from the immunoSEQ multiplex PCR assay. TCRdb retrieved this table from immuneACCESS and kept in-frame rearrangements only. Not all clones are present; in checked studies, unresolved V genes account for under half, and no reason is known for the remainder. The sample contains approximately 300,000 clones, around 85% of them found a single time. Over 1.5% of the sample is held by the ten biggest clonotypes. The sequenced sample consisted of PBMCs or T cells enriched from blood (not recorded which). The receptor set was obtained from a young woman who had been exposed to COVID-19.

The chain links TRBV9 to TRBJ1-3; a weak D match, TRBD1 (6 bases). V lost 0 bases and J 4 bases, leaving 14 bases between the germline ends. The germline V gene has CDR1 SGDLS and CDR2 YYNGEE. This CDR3 has 16 residues. The CDR3 coding sequence is TGTGCCAGCAGCGTAGTTCCAGGGGTCCCCGGAAACACCATATATTTT. It translates to CASSVVPGVPGNTIYF.

This rearrangement joins TRBV27 to TRBJ2-7; tentatively, D is TRBD1 (6 bases). The CDR3 length is 14 residues. CDR1 is MNHEY, CDR2 SMNVEV, per germline (reference sequence). Trimming took off 2 bases at V and 6 bases at J, with 14 bases between the two ends. The CDR3 sequence: CASSLSWGQSEQYF. The CDR3 bases are TGTGCCAGCAGTTTAAGCTGGGGGCAGAGCGAGCAGTACTTC.

V is TRBV5-1 and J is TRBJ2-3, with 13 bases that match TRBD2. V was clipped by 4 bases and J by 4 bases; unmatched bases: 3. The V gene's germline CDR1 is SGHRS and CDR2 YFSETQ. The CDR3 is 15 residues long. The chain's CDR3 is CASSIGLAGADTQYF. The CDR3 DNA reads as TGCGCCAGCAGCATTGGACTAGCGGGAGCAGATACGCAGTATTTT.

The rearrangement uses TRBV18 and TRBJ1-1; the match to TRBD1 covers 9 bases. Trimming removed 4 bases from V and 1 base from J; junction bases left unmatched: 1. CDR1 KGHSH and CDR2 LQKENI come from the germline V gene. The CDR3 consists of 14 residues. CDR3 residues: CASSLGQGNTEAFF. The CDR3 nucleotides are TGTGCCAGCTCACTGGGACAGGGGAACACTGAAGCTTTCTTT.

The chain employs TRBV28 and TRBJ1-4; D unclear. Germline CDR1 MDHEN, CDR2 SYDVKM. The CDR3 is 14 residues long. V was trimmed by 5 bases and J by 3 bases, leaving 10 bases between them. Here the CDR3 reads CASSPPTPNEKLFF. The CDR3 nucleotides read TGTGCCAGCAGTCCCCCGACACCTAATGAAAAACTGTTTTTT. The full variable domain, its missing parts supplied by reference TRBV28 and TRBJ1-4, is DVKVTQSSRYLVKRTGEKVFLECVQDMDHENMFWYRQDPGLGLRLIYFSYDVKMKEKGDIPEGYSVSREKKERFSLILESASTNQTSMYLCASSPPTPNEKLFFGSGTQLSVL.

The chain recombines TRBV6-2 or TRBV6-3 with TRBJ2-7; TRBD1 might be the D (6 bases). This CDR3 is 15 amino acids long. V gave up 5 bases and J gave up 0 bases, with 14 bases separating them. The germline V gene encodes CDR1 MNHEY and CDR2 SVGEGT. The chain's CDR3 is CASSRQDSSSYEQYF. The CDR3 nucleotides read TGTGCCAGCAGTCGACAGGACAGCAGCTCCTACGAGCAGTACTTC.

The V gene is TRBV7-7, the J gene TRBJ2-5; perhaps TRBD2 as D (5 bases). CDR3 length: 15 amino acids. Germline lookup yields CDR1 SSHAT and CDR2 FNYEAQ (reference sequence). DNA for the CDR3: TGTGCTAGTATTTTATGGCGGGCCAAGCAAGAGACCCAGTACTTC. Its translation is CASILWRAKQETQYF.

This clone was observed a single time. The chain combines TRBV10-3 with TRBJ2-6; 8 bases are a match to TRBD1. In germline, CDR1 is ENHRY, CDR2 SYGVKD. The junction had 3 bases not matched to a gene; V was cut back by 4 bases and J by 1 base. The CDR3 runs 16 residues. CDR3 sequence: CAISGNRGSGANVLTF. CDR3 nucleotides: TGTGCCATCAGTGGAAACAGGGGGTCTGGGGCCAACGTCCTGACTTTC.

The gene calls are TRBV6-2 or TRBV6-3 and TRBJ1-5, with a possible D match to TRBD1 (6 bases). The ends were cut back, 2 bases at V and 4 bases at J, with 15 bases in the middle. CDR3 size: 16 residues. CDR1 is MNHEY and CDR2 is SVGEGT in the germline V gene. The CDR3 nucleotides are TGTGCCAGCAGTTACCCGCAGGGGTCTGGGAATCAGCCCCAGCATTTT. Translating it yields CASSYPQGSGNQPQHF.

This clone was recorded only once. The V call is TRBV18, the J call TRBJ2-7, with 7 bases identical to TRBD2. Trimming removed 3 bases from V and 4 bases from J; junction bases left unmatched: 9. Germline assignment: CDR1 KGHSH and CDR2 LQKENI. The CDR3 is 15 amino acids. CDR3 nucleotide sequence: TGTGCCAGCTCACCCCGAGGCGGGAGACAATACGAGCAGTACTTC. Its translation: CASSPRGGRQYEQYF.

V and J are TRBV9 and TRBJ2-3, with D uncertain. The CDR3 extends over 14 amino acids. Germline V gene data show CDR1 as SGDLS and CDR2 as YYNGEE. V gave up 0 bases and J gave up 0 bases, with 5 bases separating them. In DNA form, the CDR3 reads TGTGCCAGCAGCGTAGCTATTAGCACAGATACGCAGTATTTT. It yields the protein CASSVAISTDTQYF.

The rearrangement joins TRBV21-1 to TRBJ2-3; the table's TRBD2 call for D was not verified on the DNA. TRBV21-1 is given as a pseudogene. This CDR3 has 17 amino acids. DNA of the CDR3: TGTGCCAGCAGCCTGTGCCATAGCGGGGGGGGCACAGATACGCAGTATTTT. Translated, it gives CASSLCHSGGGTDTQYF.

The chain couples TRBV5-1 to TRBJ1-3, with TRBD1 matching 8 bases. The CDR3 totals 17 residues. With 0 bases clipped from V and 2 bases from J, the junction kept 7 bases outside the gene matches. Germline CDR1 is SGHRS and CDR2 is YFSETQ. The CDR3 reads CASSLVAGGRPGNTIYF. CDR3 in DNA: TGCGCCAGCAGCTTGGTTGCAGGGGGCAGACCTGGAAACACCATATATTTT.

V usage is TRBV7-2 and J usage is TRBJ2-1; 9 nucleotides agree with TRBD2. Trimming took 6 bases from V and 2 from J; bases not matched to a gene: 11. The V gene's germline CDR1 is SGHTA and CDR2 FQGNSA. The CDR3 is made up of 17 amino acids. The CDR3 bases are TGTGCCAGCAGTCTGATCCCAGCGGGAGGCCCCTACAATGAGCAGTTCTTC. It yields the protein CASSLIPAGGPYNEQFF.

This clone came up once. The J gene is TRBJ2-7, the V gene TRBV6-5; D is ambiguous. Germline CDR1 MNHEY, CDR2 SVGAGI. The CDR3 runs 13 residues. Trimming left V 2 bases short and J 1 base short, with 6 bases between. The CDR3 DNA is TGTGCCAGCAGTTACGCAGGTTCCTACGAGCAGTACTTC. As protein: CASSYAGSYEQYF.

The chain employs TRBV12-3 or TRBV12-4 and TRBJ1-1; D possibly corresponds to TRBD1 (5 bases). The CDR3 is 12 residues long. Trimming pared 8 bases from V and 6 bases from J, leaving 13 bases between. CDR3 in DNA: TGTGCCAGCGAATGGCCAGGGCCTGAAGCTTTCTTT. Translating gives CASEWPGPEAFF.

The rearrangement uses TRBV3-1 (or the pseudogene TRBV3-2) and TRBJ2-1, with a tentative D call TRBD2 (5 bases). The germline V gene encodes CDR1 LGHDT and CDR2 YNNKEL (reference sequence). V was shortened by 7 bases and J by 7 bases, with 17 bases between the two germline ends. The CDR3 is made up of 14 amino acids. Here the CDR3 DNA reads TGTGCCAGCACCGCACAAGGGCCGGGAAATGAGCAGTTCTTC. It is translated as CASTAQGPGNEQFF.

This clone occurred a few times. At one end the junction does not follow the germline gene, possibly because of a read error. The J gene is TRBJ1-6, the V gene TRBV28; 7 bases line up with TRBD1. CDR1 MDHEN and CDR2 SYDVKM come from the germline V gene. The CDR3 loop spans 15 amino acids. CDR3 DNA: TGTGCCAGCAGTGTATGGACAGGTTTGAATTCACCCCTCCACTTT. Protein product: CASSVWTGLNSPLHF.

A few counts support this clone. The CDR3 DNA sequence: TGTGCCAGCAGCTCCGCCCGGGATTTAGAGACCCAGTACTTC. Amino acid sequence: CASSSARDLETQYF. The V call is TRBV7-2, the J call TRBJ2-5, with a tentative D call TRBD2 (5 bases). The CDR3 length is 14 residues. Trimming cost V 4 bases and J 4 bases, with 13 bases left between them. Germline CDR1 reads SGHTA; CDR2 reads FQGNSA.

This chain connects TRBV6-5 to TRBJ1-2; TRBD1 might be the D (5 bases). Germline V gene sequence: CDR1 MNHEY, CDR2 SVGAGI. The CDR3 sequence is 14 residues long. V dropped 4 bases and J dropped 4 bases, with 13 bases sitting between them. The CDR3 nucleotides read TGTGCCAGCAGTTCTTTTCAGGGCGGCTATGGCTACACCTTC. Translating gives CASSSFQGGYGYTF.

The V and J genes are TRBV11-2 and TRBJ2-7; 8 bases map to TRBD2. From germline, CDR1 is SGHAT and CDR2 FQNNGV. The CDR3 is 14 residues long. The ends lost 6 bases at V and 0 bases at J; junction bases unmatched: 4. CDR3 amino acids: CASRLAESSYEQYF. CDR3 nucleotide sequence: TGTGCCAGCAGACTAGCGGAAAGCTCCTACGAGCAGTACTTC.

The chain joins TRBV21-1 to TRBJ1-5; TRBD1 was called by the table and not checked on the DNA. TRBV21-1 counts as a pseudogene. The CDR3 is 17 amino acids. CDR3 loop: CASSKEMEQGSNQPQHF. The CDR3 region has the DNA TGTGCCAGCAGCAAAGAAATGGAACAGGGGAGCAATCAGCCCCAGCATTTT.

The chain employs TRBV6-2 or TRBV6-3 and TRBJ1-5; perhaps TRBD1 as D (5 bases). Trimming stripped 5 bases from V and 3 bases from J, with 14 bases between. The CDR3 has 15 amino acids. Germline lookup yields CDR1 MNHEY and CDR2 SVGEGT. The CDR3 DNA reads TGTGCCAGCAGTCTCGGTCGACAGATCAATCAGCCCCAGCATTTT. This codes for CASSLGRQINQPQHF.

CDR3 DNA sequence: TGTGCCAGCAGCCCCACCGCGGGGGGACAAGAGACCCAGTACTTC. Translating gives CASSPTAGGQETQYF. The rearrangement links TRBV3-1 (or the pseudogene TRBV3-2) to TRBJ2-5, with TRBD2 matching 8 bases. The junction had 6 bases not matched to a gene; V was cut back by 4 bases and J by 2 bases. The germline gives CDR1 LGHDT, CDR2 YNNKEL (reference sequence). The CDR3 loop spans 15 amino acids.

The V call is TRBV2, the J call TRBJ1-2; maybe TRBD1 (6 bases). There are 14 residues in the CDR3. CDR1 and CDR2 from the germline V gene are SNHLY and FYNNEI. V lost 5 bases to trimming and J lost 6 bases, with 16 bases between them. Written as DNA, the CDR3 is TGTGCCAGCAGTACCCGGACAGTAGGTGATGGCTACACCTTC. Its protein product is CASSTRTVGDGYTF.

V and J are TRBV6-5 and TRBJ2-7; TRBD2 might be the D (6 bases). Trimming left V 8 bases short and J 5 bases short, with 22 bases between. The CDR3 has 15 amino acids. Looked up from germline, CDR1 is MNHEY and CDR2 is SVGAGI. The CDR3 nucleotides read TGTGCCAGCTCGGCTAGCGTATTGTTCGCCCACGAGCAGTACTTC. As protein: CASSASVLFAHEQYF.

This chain connects TRBV27 to TRBJ2-7, with 12 nucleotides matching TRBD1. CDR1 MNHEY and CDR2 SMNVEV come from the germline V gene (reference sequence). This CDR3 spans 15 amino acids. Trimming took 6 bases from V and 4 from J; bases not matched to a gene: 7. The CDR3 region is CASRVTGQGAYEQYF. As DNA, the CDR3 is TGTGCCAGCAGGGTCACGGGACAGGGGGCGTACGAGCAGTACTTC.

The chain couples TRBV4-2 to TRBJ2-7; 7 positions match TRBD1. CDR1 is LGHNA, CDR2 YNFKEQ, per germline. J lost 5 bases, V lost 4 bases, and 11 bases had no gene match. This CDR3 contains 15 residues. The CDR3 sequence is CASSREQGIQDEQYF. CDR3 DNA: TGTGCCAGCAGCCGTGAACAGGGGATACAGGACGAGCAGTACTTC.

A word on this clone: A junction end diverges from the germline sequence, so it may reflect a read error. The chain is built from TRBV6-5 and TRBJ2-7; tentatively, D is TRBD2 (5 bases). This CDR3 contains 12 residues. Germline V CDR1 and CDR2: MNHEY, SVGAGI. The CDR3 DNA reads as TGCGCGAGCGGCAATATGAACTACGAGCAGTACTTC. As protein: CASGNMNYEQYF.

The chain employs TRBV18 and TRBJ2-7; TRBD1 matches 9 bases. The CDR3 consists of 14 residues. Germline lookup yields CDR1 KGHSH and CDR2 LQKENI. V shed 3 bases, J shed 5 bases, and the junction held 5 bases outside the gene matches. The CDR3 here is CASSPGTGRNEQYF. Written as DNA, the CDR3 is TGTGCCAGCTCACCGGGGACAGGGAGGAACGAGCAGTACTTC.